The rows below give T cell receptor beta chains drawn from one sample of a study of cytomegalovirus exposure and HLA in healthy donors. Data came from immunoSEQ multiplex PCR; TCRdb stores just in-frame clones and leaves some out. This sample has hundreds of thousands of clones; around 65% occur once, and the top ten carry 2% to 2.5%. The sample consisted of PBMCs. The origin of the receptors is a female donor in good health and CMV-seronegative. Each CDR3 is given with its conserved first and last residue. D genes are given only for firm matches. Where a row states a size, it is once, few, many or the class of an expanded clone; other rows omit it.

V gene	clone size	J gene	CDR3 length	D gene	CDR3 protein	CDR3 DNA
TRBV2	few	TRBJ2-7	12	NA	CASRPAGDEQYF	TGTGCCAGCAGGCCGGCGGGTGACGAGCAGTACTTC
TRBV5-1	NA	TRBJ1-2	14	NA	CASRADSDPYGYTF	TGCGCCAGCAGAGCCGACAGTGACCCCTATGGCTACACCTTC
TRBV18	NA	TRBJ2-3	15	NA	CASSPLAGDLNTQYF	TGTGCCAGCTCACCTCTGGCAGGTGACCTGAATACGCAGTATTTT
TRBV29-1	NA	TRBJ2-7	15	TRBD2	CSGQGSSGSFGEQYF	TGCAGCGGGCAAGGGTCTAGCGGGAGCTTTGGCGAGCAGTACTTC
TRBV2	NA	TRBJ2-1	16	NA	CASSEYSGNRANEQFF	TGTGCCAGCAGCGAGTACTCTGGGAACAGGGCCAATGAGCAGTTCTTC
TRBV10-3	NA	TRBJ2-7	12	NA	CAISSGSYEQYF	TGTGCCATCAGTTCAGGCTCCTACGAGCAGTACTTC
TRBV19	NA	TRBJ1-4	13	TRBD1	CASRDRGKEKLFF	TGTGCCAGTAGGGACAGGGGGAAAGAAAAACTGTTTTTT
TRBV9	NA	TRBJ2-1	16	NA	CASSVGGRPKGDEQFF	TGTGCCAGCAGCGTCGGGGGGCGCCCGAAAGGTGATGAGCAGTTCTTC
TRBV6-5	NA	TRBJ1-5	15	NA	CASSRDSRSNQPQHF	TGTGCCAGCAGTCGCGACAGTCGAAGCAATCAGCCCCAGCATTTT
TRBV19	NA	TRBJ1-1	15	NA	CASINPLLGGTEAFF	TGTGCCAGTATTAACCCCCTCTTGGGGGGCACTGAAGCTTTCTTT
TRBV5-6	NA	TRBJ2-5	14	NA	CASSPEDGQETQYF	TGTGCCAGCAGCCCAGAAGACGGGCAAGAGACCCAGTACTTC
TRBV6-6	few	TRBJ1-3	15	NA	CASSYTSITGNTIYF	TGTGCCAGCAGTTACACCAGTATCACTGGAAACACCATATATTTT
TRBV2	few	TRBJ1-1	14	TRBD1	CASRDDRELTEAFF	TGTGCCAGCAGAGATGACAGGGAGTTGACTGAAGCTTTCTTT
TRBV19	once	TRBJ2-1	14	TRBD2	CASSSSGGYNEQFF	TGTGCCAGTAGTTCCTCGGGGGGTTACAATGAGCAGTTCTTC
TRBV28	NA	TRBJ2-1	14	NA	CASSFLRDYNEQFF	TGTGCCAGCAGTTTTCTTCGAGATTACAATGAGCAGTTCTTC
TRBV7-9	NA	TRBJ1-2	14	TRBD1	CASSRSTGDYGYTF	TGTGCCAGCAGCCGGTCGACAGGGGACTATGGCTACACCTTC
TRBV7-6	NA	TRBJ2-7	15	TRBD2	CASSARPSGSGEQYF	TGTGCCAGCAGCGCCCGACCTAGCGGGAGCGGCGAGCAGTACTTC
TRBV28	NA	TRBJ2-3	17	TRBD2	CASSLNLGLAGTDTQYF	TGTGCCAGCAGCCTTAACTTGGGACTAGCGGGCACAGATACGCAGTATTTT
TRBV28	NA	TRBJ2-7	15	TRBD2	CASSALAGVPYEQYF	TGTGCCAGCAGCGCCTTAGCGGGAGTACCCTACGAGCAGTACTTC
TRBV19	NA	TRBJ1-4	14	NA	CASSISDTVLKLFF	TGTGCCAGTAGTATATCAGATACAGTGCTAAAACTGTTTTTT
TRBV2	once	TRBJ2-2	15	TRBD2	CASRGGSSDTGELFF	TGTGCCAGCAGGGGAGGGAGTTCGGACACCGGGGAGCTGTTTTTT
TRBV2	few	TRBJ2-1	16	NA	CASSEGGNWAYNEQFF	TGTGCCAGCAGTGAAGGAGGGAATTGGGCTTACAATGAGCAGTTCTTC
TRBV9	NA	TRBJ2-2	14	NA	CASSVVPGAGELFF	TGTGCCAGCAGCGTAGTACCGGGAGCCGGGGAGCTGTTTTTT
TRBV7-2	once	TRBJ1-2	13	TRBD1	CASSAGTGLGYTF	TGTGCCAGCAGCGCCGGGACAGGTCTTGGCTACACCTTC
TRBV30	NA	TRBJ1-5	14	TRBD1	CAWKSTGGGQPQHF	TGTGCCTGGAAATCAACAGGGGGTGGTCAGCCCCAGCATTTT
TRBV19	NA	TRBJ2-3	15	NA	CASSVNSGFTDTQYF	TGTGCCAGTAGTGTAAACAGTGGATTCACAGATACGCAGTATTTT
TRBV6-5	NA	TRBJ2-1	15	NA	CASSPEELGIDEQFF	TGTGCCAGCAGTCCGGAGGAACTCGGTATCGATGAGCAGTTCTTC
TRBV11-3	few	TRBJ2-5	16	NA	CASSPTGRGPQETQYF	TGTGCCAGCAGCCCCACCGGGCGGGGACCACAAGAGACCCAGTACTTC
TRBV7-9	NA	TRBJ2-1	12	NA	CASSTGWLVQFF	TGTGCCAGCAGCACGGGTTGGTTGGTGCAGTTCTTC
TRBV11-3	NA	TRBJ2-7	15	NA	CASSLGRVRFYEQYF	TGTGCCAGCAGCTTAGGGAGGGTGCGGTTCTACGAGCAGTACTTC
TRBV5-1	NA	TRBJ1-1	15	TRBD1	CASSRRQGADPEAFF	TGCGCCAGCAGCCGGCGACAGGGGGCGGACCCTGAAGCTTTCTTT
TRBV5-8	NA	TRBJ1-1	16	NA	CASSLAARQANTEAFF	TGTGCCAGCAGCTTGGCCGCGCGACAGGCGAACACTGAAGCTTTCTTT
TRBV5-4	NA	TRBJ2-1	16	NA	CASSLGDTHSYNEQFF	TGTGCCAGCAGCTTGGGAGACACCCACTCCTACAATGAGCAGTTCTTC
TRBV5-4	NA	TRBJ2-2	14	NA	CASSLATNTGELFF	TGTGCCAGCAGCTTGGCCACAAACACCGGGGAGCTGTTTTTT
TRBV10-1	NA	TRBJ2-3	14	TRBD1	CASSVGAGQVTQYF	TGCGCCAGCAGTGTAGGCGCCGGACAGGTAACGCAGTATTTT
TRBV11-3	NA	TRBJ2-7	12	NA	CASSLYRDEQYF	TGTGCCAGCAGCTTATACAGGGATGAGCAGTACTTC
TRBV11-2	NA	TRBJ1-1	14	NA	CASSLDTPGDEAFF	TGTGCCAGCAGCTTAGATACCCCAGGGGACGAAGCTTTCTTT
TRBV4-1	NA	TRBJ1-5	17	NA	CASSQGPGKLLNQPQHF	TGCGCCAGCAGCCAAGGCCCCGGTAAGCTGCTAAATCAGCCCCAGCATTTT
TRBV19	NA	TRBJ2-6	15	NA	CASSIAGSGANVLTF	TGTGCCAGTAGTATAGCAGGGTCTGGGGCCAACGTCCTGACTTTC
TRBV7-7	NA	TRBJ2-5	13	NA	CASSLRLRETQYF	TGTGCTAGCAGCTTAAGGTTGCGGGAGACCCAGTACTTC
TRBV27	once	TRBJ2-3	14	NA	CASSPWGDGDTQYF	TGTGCCAGCAGTCCTTGGGGGGATGGAGATACGCAGTATTTT
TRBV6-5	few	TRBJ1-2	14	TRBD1	CASSLTGDNYGYTF	TGTGCCAGCAGTTTGACAGGGGATAACTATGGCTACACCTTC
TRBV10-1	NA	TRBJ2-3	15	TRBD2	CASSDSSGYTDTQYF	TGCGCCAGCAGTGATTCTAGCGGGTACACAGATACGCAGTATTTT
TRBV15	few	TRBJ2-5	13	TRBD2	CATSTLAEETQYF	TGTGCCACCAGCACACTAGCGGAAGAGACCCAGTACTTC
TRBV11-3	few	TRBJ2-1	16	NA	CASSAGVWGTDNEQFF	TGTGCCAGCAGCGCAGGGGTGTGGGGGACCGACAATGAGCAGTTCTTC
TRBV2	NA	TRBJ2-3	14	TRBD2	CASNPTSGTDTQYF	TGTGCCAGCAATCCGACTAGCGGGACAGATACGCAGTATTTT
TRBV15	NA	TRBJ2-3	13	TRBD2	CAPGLAGVDTQYF	TGTGCCCCAGGACTAGCGGGAGTGGATACGCAGTATTTT
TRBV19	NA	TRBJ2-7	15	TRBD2	CASSNGPGLVYEQYF	TGTGCCAGTAGTAATGGCCCGGGACTAGTCTACGAGCAGTACTTC
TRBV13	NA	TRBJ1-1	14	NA	CASSFNQGNTEAFF	TGTGCCAGCAGCTTCAACCAGGGGAACACTGAAGCTTTCTTT
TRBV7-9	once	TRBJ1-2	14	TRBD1	CASSLVDRVDGYTF	TGTGCCAGCAGCTTAGTAGACAGGGTAGACGGCTACACCTTC